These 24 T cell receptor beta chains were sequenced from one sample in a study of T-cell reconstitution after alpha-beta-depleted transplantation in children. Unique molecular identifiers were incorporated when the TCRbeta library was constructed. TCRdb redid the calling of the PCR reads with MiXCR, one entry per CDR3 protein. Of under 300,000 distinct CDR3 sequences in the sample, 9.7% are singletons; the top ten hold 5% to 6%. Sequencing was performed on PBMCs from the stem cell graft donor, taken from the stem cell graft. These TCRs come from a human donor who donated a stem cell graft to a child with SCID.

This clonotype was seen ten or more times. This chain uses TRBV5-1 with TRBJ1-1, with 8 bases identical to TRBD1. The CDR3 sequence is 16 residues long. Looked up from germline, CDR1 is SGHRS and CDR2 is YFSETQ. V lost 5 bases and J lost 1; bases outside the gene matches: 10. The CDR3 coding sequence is TGCGCCAGCAGTCGGGGGTGGGACAGGAGGAACACTGAAGCTTTCTTT. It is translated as CASSRGWDRRNTEAFF.

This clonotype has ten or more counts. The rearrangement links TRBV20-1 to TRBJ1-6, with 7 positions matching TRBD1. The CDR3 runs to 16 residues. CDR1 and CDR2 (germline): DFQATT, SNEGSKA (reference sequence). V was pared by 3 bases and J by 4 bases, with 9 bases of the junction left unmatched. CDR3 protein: CSASRQGFLYNSPLHF. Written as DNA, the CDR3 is TGCAGTGCTAGCCGACAGGGATTTCTTTATAATTCACCCCTCCACTTT.

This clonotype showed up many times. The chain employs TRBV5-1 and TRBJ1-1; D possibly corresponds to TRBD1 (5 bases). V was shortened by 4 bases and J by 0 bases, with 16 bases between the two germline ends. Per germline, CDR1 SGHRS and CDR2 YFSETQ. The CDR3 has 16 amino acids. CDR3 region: CASSDGRGSMNTEAFF. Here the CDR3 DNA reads TGCGCCAGCAGCGATGGAAGGGGAAGCATGAACACTGAAGCTTTCTTT.

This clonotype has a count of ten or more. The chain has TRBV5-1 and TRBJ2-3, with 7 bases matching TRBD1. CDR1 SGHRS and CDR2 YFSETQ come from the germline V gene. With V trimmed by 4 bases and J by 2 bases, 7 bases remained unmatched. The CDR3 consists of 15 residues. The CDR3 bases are TGCGCCAGCAGCCTCCTGGGACAGATCACAGATACGCAGTATTTT. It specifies CASSLLGQITDTQYF.

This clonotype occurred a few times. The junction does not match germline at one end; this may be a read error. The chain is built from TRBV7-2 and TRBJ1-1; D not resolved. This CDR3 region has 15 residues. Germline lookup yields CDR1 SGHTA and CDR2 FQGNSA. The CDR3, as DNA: TGTGCCAGCAGCTTAGATGGTCACTTGAATACTGAAGCTTTCTTT. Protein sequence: CASSLDGHLNTEAFF.

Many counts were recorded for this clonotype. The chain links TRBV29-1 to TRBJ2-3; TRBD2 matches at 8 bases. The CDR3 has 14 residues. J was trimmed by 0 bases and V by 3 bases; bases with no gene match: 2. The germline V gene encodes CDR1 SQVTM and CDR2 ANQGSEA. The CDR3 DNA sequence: TGCAGCGTTGAGAAGCGGGGGAGCACAGATACGCAGTATTTT. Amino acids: CSVEKRGSTDTQYF.

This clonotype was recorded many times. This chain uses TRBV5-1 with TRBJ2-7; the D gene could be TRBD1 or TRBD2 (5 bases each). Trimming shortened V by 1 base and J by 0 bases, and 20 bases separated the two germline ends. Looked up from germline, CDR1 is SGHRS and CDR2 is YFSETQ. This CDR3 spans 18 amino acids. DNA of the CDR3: TGCGCCAGCAGCTTGCGTTCGGTTGGGACGGAGGCCTCCTACGAGCAGTACTTC. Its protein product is CASSLRSVGTEASYEQYF.

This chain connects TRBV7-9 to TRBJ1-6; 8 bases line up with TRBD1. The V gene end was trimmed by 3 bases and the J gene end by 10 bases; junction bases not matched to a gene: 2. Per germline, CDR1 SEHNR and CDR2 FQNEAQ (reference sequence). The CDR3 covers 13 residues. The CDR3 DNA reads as TGTGCCAGCAGCTTCCCAGGGGGCTCACCCCTCCACTTT. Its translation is CASSFPGGSPLHF.

The CDR3: CASRSDGKNYGYTF. The CDR3 DNA is TGCGCCAGCCGCTCCGACGGAAAAAACTATGGCTACACCTTC. The chain links TRBV5-1 to TRBJ1-2; the D is unclear. The CDR3 loop spans 14 amino acids. Germline CDR1 is SGHRS and CDR2 is YFSETQ. With 7 bases removed from V and 2 bases from J, the gap between germline ends came to 15 bases. The full variable domain, completed using reference TRBV5-1 and TRBJ1-2, is KAGVTQTPRYLIKTRGQQVTLSCSPISGHRSVSWYQQTPGQGLQFLFEYFSETQRNKGNFPGRFSGRQFSNSRSEMNVSTLELGDSALYLCASRSDGKNYGYTFGSGTRLTVV.

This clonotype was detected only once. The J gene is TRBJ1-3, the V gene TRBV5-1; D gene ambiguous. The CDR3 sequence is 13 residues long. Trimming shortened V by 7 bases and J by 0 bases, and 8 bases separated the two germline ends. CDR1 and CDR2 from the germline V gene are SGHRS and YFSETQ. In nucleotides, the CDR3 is TGCGCCAGCTGCCCGAGCTCTGGAAACACCATATATTTT. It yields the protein CASCPSSGNTIYF. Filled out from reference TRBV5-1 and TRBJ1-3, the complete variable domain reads KAGVTQTPRYLIKTRGQQVTLSCSPISGHRSVSWYQQTPGQGLQFLFEYFSETQRNKGNFPGRFSGRQFSNSRSEMNVSTLELGDSALYLCASCPSSGNTIYFGEGSWLTVV.

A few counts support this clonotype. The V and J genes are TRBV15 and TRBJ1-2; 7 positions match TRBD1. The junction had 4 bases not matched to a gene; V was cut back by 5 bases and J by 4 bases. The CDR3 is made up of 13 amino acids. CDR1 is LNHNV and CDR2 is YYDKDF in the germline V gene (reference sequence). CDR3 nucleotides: TGTGCCACCAGCTGGGGACAGAGCTATGGCTACACCTTC. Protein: CATSWGQSYGYTF.

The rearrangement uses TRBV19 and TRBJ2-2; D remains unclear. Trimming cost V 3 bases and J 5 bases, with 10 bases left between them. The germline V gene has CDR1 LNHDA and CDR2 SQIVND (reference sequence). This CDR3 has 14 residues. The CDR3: CASSMGHSTGELFF. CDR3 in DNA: TGTGCCAGTAGTATGGGCCACTCGACCGGGGAGCTGTTTTTT.

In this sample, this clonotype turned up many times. The CDR3 coding sequence is TGTGCCAGCAGATCCCCCCCCCGGAACACTGAAGCTTTCTTT. Amino acids: CASRSPPRNTEAFF. This rearrangement joins TRBV7-2 to TRBJ1-1; D is undetermined. CDR3 size: 14 residues. V lost 6 bases and J 1 base, leaving 12 bases between the germline ends. CDR1 SGHTA and CDR2 FQGNSA come from the germline V gene.

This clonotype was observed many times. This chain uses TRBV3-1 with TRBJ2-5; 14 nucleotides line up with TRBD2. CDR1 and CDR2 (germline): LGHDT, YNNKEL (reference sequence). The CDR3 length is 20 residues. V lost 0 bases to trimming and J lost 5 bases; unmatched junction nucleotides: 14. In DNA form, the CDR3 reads TGTGCCAGCAGCCAAGATCTACCGACTAGCGGGGGGGCCGCGGGCGAGACCCAGTACTTC. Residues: CASSQDLPTSGGAAGETQYF.

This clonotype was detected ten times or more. The CDR3 DNA reads TGTGCCAGCTCACCACAGACAGGGGGCAATCAGCCCCAGCATTTT. Amino acids: CASSPQTGGNQPQHF. V is TRBV18 and J is TRBJ1-5; 8 nucleotides match TRBD1. The CDR3 consists of 15 residues. CDR1 is KGHSH and CDR2 is LQKENI in the germline V gene. V was clipped by 1 base and J by 2 bases; unmatched bases: 1.

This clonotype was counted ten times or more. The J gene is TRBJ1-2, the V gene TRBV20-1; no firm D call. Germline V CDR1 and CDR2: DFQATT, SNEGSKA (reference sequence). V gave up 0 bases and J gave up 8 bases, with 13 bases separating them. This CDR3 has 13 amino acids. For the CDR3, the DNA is TGCAGTGCTAGAGATCCCCAGACCCCCGGCTACACCTTC. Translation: CSARDPQTPGYTF.

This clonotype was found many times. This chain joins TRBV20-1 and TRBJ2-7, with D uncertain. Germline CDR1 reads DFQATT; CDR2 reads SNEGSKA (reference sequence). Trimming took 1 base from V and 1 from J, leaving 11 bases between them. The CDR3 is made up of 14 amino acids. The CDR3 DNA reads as TGCAGTGCTAGAGGATTTAGTAGTTCCTACGAGCAGTACTTC. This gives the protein CSARGFSSSYEQYF.

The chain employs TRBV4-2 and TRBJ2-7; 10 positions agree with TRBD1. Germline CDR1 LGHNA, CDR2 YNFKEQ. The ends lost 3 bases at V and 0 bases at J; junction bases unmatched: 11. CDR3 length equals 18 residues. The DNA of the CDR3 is TGTGCCAGCAGCCACCCCCGGGACAGGGGTCCAAGCTCCTACGAGCAGTACTTC. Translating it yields CASSHPRDRGPSSYEQYF.

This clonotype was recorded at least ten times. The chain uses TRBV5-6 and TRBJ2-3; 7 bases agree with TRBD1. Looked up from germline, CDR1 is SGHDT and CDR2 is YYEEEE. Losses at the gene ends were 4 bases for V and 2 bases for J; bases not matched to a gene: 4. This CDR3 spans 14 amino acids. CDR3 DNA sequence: TGTGCCAGCAGCCTGGGACAGCCCACAGATACGCAGTATTTT. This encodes CASSLGQPTDTQYF.

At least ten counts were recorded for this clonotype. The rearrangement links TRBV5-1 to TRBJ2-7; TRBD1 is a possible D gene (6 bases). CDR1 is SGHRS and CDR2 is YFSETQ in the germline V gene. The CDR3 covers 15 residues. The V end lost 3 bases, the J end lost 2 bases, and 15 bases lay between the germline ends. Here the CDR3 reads CASSWSEDSPYEQYF. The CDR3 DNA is TGCGCCAGCAGCTGGTCGGAGGACAGTCCCTACGAGCAGTACTTC.

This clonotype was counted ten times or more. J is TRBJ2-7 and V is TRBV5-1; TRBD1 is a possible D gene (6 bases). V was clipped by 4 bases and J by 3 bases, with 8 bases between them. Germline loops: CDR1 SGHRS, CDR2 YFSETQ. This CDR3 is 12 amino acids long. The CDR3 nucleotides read TGCGCCAGCAGCACAGGGTTCTACGAGCAGTACTTC. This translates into CASSTGFYEQYF.

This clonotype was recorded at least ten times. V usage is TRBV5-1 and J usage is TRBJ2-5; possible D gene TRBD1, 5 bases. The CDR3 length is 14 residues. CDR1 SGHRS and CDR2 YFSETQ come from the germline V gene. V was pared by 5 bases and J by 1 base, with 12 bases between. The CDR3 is CASSLQASQETQYF. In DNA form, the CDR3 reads TGCGCCAGCAGTTTACAGGCCTCCCAAGAGACCCAGTACTTC.

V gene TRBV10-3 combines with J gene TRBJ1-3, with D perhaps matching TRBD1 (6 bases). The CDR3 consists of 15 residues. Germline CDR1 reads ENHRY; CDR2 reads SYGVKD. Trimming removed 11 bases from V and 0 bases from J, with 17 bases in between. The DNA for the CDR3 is TGTGCCGTGATGGGAACAGGGTCCTCTGGAAACACCATATATTTT. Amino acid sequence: CAVMGTGSSGNTIYF.

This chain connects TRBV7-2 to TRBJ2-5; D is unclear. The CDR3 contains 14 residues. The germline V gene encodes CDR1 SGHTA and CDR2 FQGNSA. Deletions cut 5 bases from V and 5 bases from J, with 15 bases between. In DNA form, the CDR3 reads TGTGCCAGCAGCAGAGCCGGGCCATCGGAGACCCAGTACTTC. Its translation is CASSRAGPSETQYF.